The rows below give T cell receptor beta chains drawn from one sample of a study of T cells in tuberculosis. Data came from immunoSEQ multiplex PCR; TCRdb stores just in-frame clones and leaves some out. This sample has 30,000 to 35,000 clones, with approximately 90% found just once. Sequenced: PBMCs. The receptors stem from a donor aged 10 to 29 with latent tuberculosis or without tuberculosis infection. CDR3s include the opening cysteine and the closing phenylalanine or tryptophan. Each record gives: V gene, clone size, J gene, D gene, CDR3 length, CDR3 DNA, CDR3 protein. The D gene is left open where the match is weak. Expanded clones are given a class, and other clones once, few, many or no size at all.

v_call: TRBV4-1; clone_size: .; j_call: TRBJ1-2; d_call: .; cdr3_length: 16; cdr3_nt: TGCGCCAGCAGCCATCGAGAGAGAAGCCTATCCTATGGCTACACCTTC; cdr3_aa: CASSHRERSLSYGYTF
v_call: TRBV29-1; clone_size: .; j_call: TRBJ2-5; d_call: .; cdr3_length: 11; cdr3_nt: TGCAGCGTCCGGAGTATTCGGACCCAGTACTTC; cdr3_aa: CSVRSIRTQYF
v_call: TRBV9; clone_size: .; j_call: TRBJ2-7; d_call: .; cdr3_length: 15; cdr3_nt: TGTGCCAGCAGCATTGGGCAGGCGGGCTCCTACGAGCAGTACTTC; cdr3_aa: CASSIGQAGSYEQYF
v_call: TRBV27; clone_size: .; j_call: TRBJ1-4; d_call: TRBD1; cdr3_length: 14; cdr3_nt: TGTGCCAGCAGTAGGGGACAGGCGAATGAAAAACTGTTTTTT; cdr3_aa: CASSRGQANEKLFF
v_call: TRBV27; clone_size: .; j_call: TRBJ1-2; d_call: .; cdr3_length: 13; cdr3_nt: TGTGCCAGCAGTTCCCCGAGTCTCTATGGCTACACCTTC; cdr3_aa: CASSSPSLYGYTF
v_call: TRBV15; clone_size: .; j_call: TRBJ2-5; d_call: .; cdr3_length: 14; cdr3_nt: TGTGCCACCAGTCCCAGGGTTGGGCAAGAGACCCAGTACTTC; cdr3_aa: CATSPRVGQETQYF
v_call: TRBV7-9; clone_size: once; j_call: TRBJ2-1; d_call: .; cdr3_length: 14; cdr3_nt: TGTGCCAGCAGCTTAGGCCTGACAAGCAATGAGCAGTTCTTC; cdr3_aa: CASSLGLTSNEQFF
v_call: TRBV4-3; clone_size: few; j_call: TRBJ2-7; d_call: TRBD2; cdr3_length: 16; cdr3_nt: TGCGCCAGCAGCCAAGGACTAGCGGATAGCTCCTACGAGCAGTACTTC; cdr3_aa: CASSQGLADSSYEQYF
v_call: TRBV7-2; clone_size: .; j_call: TRBJ2-7; d_call: .; cdr3_length: 14; cdr3_nt: TGTGCCAGCAGCTTAGGTTCTAGTGGTTACGAGCAGTACTTC; cdr3_aa: CASSLGSSGYEQYF
v_call: TRBV10-3; clone_size: .; j_call: TRBJ2-2; d_call: TRBD1; cdr3_length: 16; cdr3_nt: TGTGCCATCAGTACAGGGACAGGGATGGGCGCCGGGGAGCTGTTTTTT; cdr3_aa: CAISTGTGMGAGELFF
v_call: TRBV27; clone_size: .; j_call: TRBJ2-1; d_call: .; cdr3_length: 15; cdr3_nt: TGTGCCACCCGAACCTTATCGGGGGTCTACAATGAGCAGTTCTTC; cdr3_aa: CATRTLSGVYNEQFF
v_call: TRBV7-9; clone_size: .; j_call: TRBJ2-3; d_call: .; cdr3_length: 16; cdr3_nt: TGTGCCAGCAGCCTAAGGGAGACACTGAGCACAGATACGCAGTATTTT; cdr3_aa: CASSLRETLSTDTQYF
v_call: TRBV13; clone_size: .; j_call: TRBJ1-4; d_call: .; cdr3_length: 16; cdr3_nt: TGTGCCAGCAGCTTAAGATCGGACATTCCGGGTGAAAAACTGTTTTTT; cdr3_aa: CASSLRSDIPGEKLFF
v_call: TRBV30; clone_size: .; j_call: TRBJ2-5; d_call: TRBD2; cdr3_length: 13; cdr3_nt: TGTGCCTCCTCCCCCGGGAGGGGAGAGACCCAGTACTTC; cdr3_aa: CASSPGRGETQYF
v_call: TRBV11-3; clone_size: .; j_call: TRBJ1-5; d_call: .; cdr3_length: 16; cdr3_nt: TGTGCCAGCAGCTTCTGGTACGAGACAGACGACCAGCCCCAGCATTTT; cdr3_aa: CASSFWYETDDQPQHF
v_call: TRBV10-2; clone_size: .; j_call: TRBJ2-7; d_call: .; cdr3_length: 14; cdr3_nt: TGCGCCAGCAGTGAGCCTCCCATAGCCTACGAGCAGTACTTC; cdr3_aa: CASSEPPIAYEQYF
v_call: TRBV28; clone_size: .; j_call: TRBJ2-7; d_call: .; cdr3_length: 12; cdr3_nt: TGTGCCAGCAGCTTACCGGTGGACGAGCAGTACTTC; cdr3_aa: CASSLPVDEQYF
v_call: TRBV6-1; clone_size: .; j_call: TRBJ2-5; d_call: .; cdr3_length: 14; cdr3_nt: TGTGCCAGCAGCATACAGGGGGGGAAAGAGACCCAGTACTTC; cdr3_aa: CASSIQGGKETQYF
v_call: TRBV18; clone_size: .; j_call: TRBJ2-3; d_call: TRBD2; cdr3_length: 15; cdr3_nt: TGTGCCAGCTCACCACATTCTAGCGGGAGTGTTGGGAGACATTTT; cdr3_aa: CASSPHSSGSVGRHF
v_call: TRBV7-8; clone_size: .; j_call: TRBJ2-7; d_call: TRBD2; cdr3_length: 14; cdr3_nt: TGTGCCAGCAGCCGGACTAGCGGCTCCTACGAGCAGTACTTC; cdr3_aa: CASSRTSGSYEQYF
v_call: TRBV5-8; clone_size: .; j_call: TRBJ1-5; d_call: TRBD1; cdr3_length: 16; cdr3_nt: TGTGCCAGCAGCTTCGACGACAGGGTTTGGGATCAGCCCCAGCATTTT; cdr3_aa: CASSFDDRVWDQPQHF
v_call: TRBV7-6; clone_size: .; j_call: TRBJ2-3; d_call: TRBD2; cdr3_length: 18; cdr3_nt: TGTGCCAGCAGCTCCTGGGCGCTAGCGGGGGGGTCCACAGATACGCAGTATTTT; cdr3_aa: CASSSWALAGGSTDTQYF
v_call: TRBV6-5; clone_size: .; j_call: TRBJ2-1; d_call: .; cdr3_length: 15; cdr3_nt: TGTGCCAGCAAGCAAACCTCCGGCGGATACAATGAGCAGTTCTTC; cdr3_aa: CASKQTSGGYNEQFF
v_call: TRBV21-1; clone_size: once; j_call: TRBJ2-1; d_call: .; cdr3_length: 16; cdr3_nt: TGTGCCAGCAGAAAGGTAGCGGGAGGGCCTTTGGATGAGCAGTTCTTC; cdr3_aa: CASRKVAGGPLDEQFF
v_call: TRBV14; clone_size: .; j_call: TRBJ2-3; d_call: .; cdr3_length: 15; cdr3_nt: TGTGCCAGCAGCCACTTGTCAGGGATTGGAGATACGCAGTATTTT; cdr3_aa: CASSHLSGIGDTQYF
v_call: TRBV9; clone_size: .; j_call: TRBJ2-3; d_call: TRBD1; cdr3_length: 14; cdr3_nt: TGTGCCAGCAGCCTGACAGGGTACGCAGATACGCAGTATTTT; cdr3_aa: CASSLTGYADTQYF
v_call: TRBV6-1; clone_size: .; j_call: TRBJ2-7; d_call: .; cdr3_length: 14; cdr3_nt: TGTGCCAGCGCCACGAGGCAGACAGCTTTCGAGCAGTACTTC; cdr3_aa: CASATRQTAFEQYF
v_call: TRBV5-4; clone_size: .; j_call: TRBJ2-1; d_call: .; cdr3_length: 13; cdr3_nt: TGTGCCAGCAGCTGGGGAGCGGGCCCCCCGCAGTTCTTC; cdr3_aa: CASSWGAGPPQFF
v_call: TRBV5-6; clone_size: .; j_call: TRBJ1-2; d_call: TRBD1; cdr3_length: 15; cdr3_nt: TGTGCCAGCAGGGACCGGACAGGGCCTTTTTGGGGCTACACCTTC; cdr3_aa: CASRDRTGPFWGYTF
v_call: TRBV25-1; clone_size: .; j_call: TRBJ2-2; d_call: .; cdr3_length: 17; cdr3_nt: TGTGCCAGCAGTGAAGCACAGGGCGTTCCGGGGACCGGGGAGCTGTTTTTT; cdr3_aa: CASSEAQGVPGTGELFF